The T cell receptor beta chain described here comes from a study of blood T cell repertoires in COVID-19. Study details: There were acute and convalescent COVID-19 samples, and they came from the United States, Italy and Spain.

This table comes from immunoSEQ multiplex PCR, and its TCRdb copy is limited to in-frame clones, with some not included. This table holds approximately 230,000 clones, around 88% found once. The CDR3 length is 14 residues. V lost 1 base to trimming and J lost 0 bases, with 4 bases between them. The V gene's germline CDR1 is SGHAT and CDR2 FQNNGV. The chain joins TRBV11-2 to TRBJ1-5; D not resolved. The sequencing sample was made of peripheral blood. This TCR was sampled from a woman aged 30 to 39 with COVID-19, enrolled during active disease. CDR3 sequence (DNA): TGTGCCAGCAGCTTAGGTTATAGCAATCAGCCCCAGCATTTT. This sequence encodes CASSLGYSNQPQHF.